The TCR beta chain described here comes from a study of T cell clonotyping in hematopoietic cell transplantation. Study results and caveats: At the given depth, recipient repertoires were over 95% de novo clonotypes.

Repertoires were generated with immunoSEQ multiplex PCR, while TCRdb's copy carries only in-frame clones and drops some. The sample yields 20,000 or so clones, more than 60% seen once. Turning to this clone: Its matching antigen is unknown.

The germline V gene encodes CDR1 MGHRA and CDR2 YSYEKL. There are 14 residues in the CDR3. The junction had 6 bases not matched to a gene; V was cut back by 4 bases and J by 3 bases. The specimen sequenced was peripheral blood mononuclear cells. This sequence joins TRBV4-1 and TRBJ2-7; 7 bases align to TRBD1. The source is a man between 60 and 75 years old in good health. Some clones in this sample may be carry-over from other donors' samples. CDR3 region: CASSPQGFRYEQYF. DNA for the CDR3: TGCGCCAGCAGCCCACAGGGGTTTCGCTACGAGCAGTACTTC.